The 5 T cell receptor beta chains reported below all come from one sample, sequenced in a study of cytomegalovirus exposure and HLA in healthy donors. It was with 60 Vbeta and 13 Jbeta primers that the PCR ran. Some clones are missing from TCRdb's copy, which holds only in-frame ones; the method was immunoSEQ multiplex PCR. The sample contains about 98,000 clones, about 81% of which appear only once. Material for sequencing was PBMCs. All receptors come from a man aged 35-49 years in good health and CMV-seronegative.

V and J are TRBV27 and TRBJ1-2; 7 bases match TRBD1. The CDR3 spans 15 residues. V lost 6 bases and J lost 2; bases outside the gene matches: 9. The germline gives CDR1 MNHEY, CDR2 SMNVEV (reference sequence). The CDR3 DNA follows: TGTGCCAGCAGAAAGAGGGACAGTAGAAACTATGGCTACACCTTC. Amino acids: CASRKRDSRNYGYTF.

The CDR3 reads CASSFGLDQETQYF. As DNA, the CDR3 is TGCGCCAGCAGCTTCGGGTTAGATCAAGAGACCCAGTACTTC. This chain links TRBV5-1 with TRBJ2-5; D gene ambiguous. The CDR3 totals 14 residues. V lost 2 bases, J lost 2 bases, and 10 bases lay in between. The V gene's germline CDR1 is SGHRS and CDR2 YFSETQ.

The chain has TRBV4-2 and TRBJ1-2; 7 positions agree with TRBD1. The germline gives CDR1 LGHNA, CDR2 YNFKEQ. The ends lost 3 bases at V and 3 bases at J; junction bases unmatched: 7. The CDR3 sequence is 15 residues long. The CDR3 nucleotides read TGTGCCAGCAGCCAGACGACAGGGTGGGACTATGGCTACACCTTC. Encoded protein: CASSQTTGWDYGYTF.

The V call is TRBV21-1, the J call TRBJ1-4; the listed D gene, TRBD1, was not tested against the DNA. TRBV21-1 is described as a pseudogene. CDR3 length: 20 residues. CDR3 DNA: TGTGCCAGCAGCAGTCCCGGGACAGGGGTGTTTTCGGCAACTAATGAAAAACTGTTTTTT. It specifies CASSSPGTGVFSATNEKLFF.

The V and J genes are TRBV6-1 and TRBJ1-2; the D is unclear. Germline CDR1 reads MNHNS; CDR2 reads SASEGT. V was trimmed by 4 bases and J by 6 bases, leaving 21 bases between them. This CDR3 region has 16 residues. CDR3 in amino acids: CASSVKFVLRVDGYTF. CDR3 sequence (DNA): TGTGCCAGCAGTGTGAAGTTTGTATTGAGGGTTGATGGCTACACCTTC.